Listed below are T cell receptor beta chains from one sample, sequenced in a study of T-cell reconstitution after alpha-beta-depleted transplantation in children. TCRdb reanalysed the PCR reads using MiXCR and keeps one entry per CDR3 protein. The sample contains about 980,000 distinct CDR3 sequences, around 30% of which appear only once. Sequenced here: PBMCs, mostly from graft donor cells, sampled 360 days after TCRalphabeta/CD19-depleted stem cell transplant. Receptors were obtained from a boy less than two years old who had a stem cell transplant for SCID, so the T cells may come from the graft donor. CDR3s include the opening cysteine and the closing phenylalanine or tryptophan. D genes are given only for firm matches. Expanded clones are given a class, and other clones once, few, many or no size at all.

J: TRBJ2-5
D: -
V: TRBV6-5
size: few
DNA: TGTGCCAGCAGTTACTCTGGTAGAATCCAAGAGACCCAGTACTTC
CDR3: CASSYSGRIQETQYF

J: TRBJ1-1
D: -
V: TRBV12-3/TRBV12-4
size: -
DNA: TGTGCCAGCACCCATAGGGGGACACTGAACACTGAAGCTTTCTTT
CDR3: CASTHRGTLNTEAFF

J: TRBJ2-3
D: TRBD2
V: TRBV20-1
size: -
DNA: TGCAGTGCTAACCCTGGACTAGCTCGGGGGGCAGATACGCAGTATTTT
CDR3: CSANPGLARGADTQYF

J: TRBJ1-2
D: -
V: TRBV29-1
size: -
DNA: TGCAGCGTCCCCGGATGGGGGTCTGGCTACACCTTC
CDR3: CSVPGWGSGYTF

J: TRBJ2-5
D: -
V: TRBV7-2
size: -
DNA: TGTGCCAGCAGCTACGCCTTGGGCGGGGAAGAGACCCAGTACTTC
CDR3: CASSYALGGEETQYF

J: TRBJ2-1
D: -
V: TRBV20-1
size: -
DNA: TGCAGTGCGGAACGCCCTGGCAACAATGAGCAGTTCTTC
CDR3: CSAERPGNNEQFF

J: TRBJ1-1
D: -
V: TRBV12-3/TRBV12-4
size: -
DNA: TGTGCCAGCAGTTCCCCCATGGCAGTCAAAGGTGAAGCTTTCTTT
CDR3: CASSSPMAVKGEAFF

J: TRBJ1-5
D: TRBD1
V: TRBV20-1
size: few
DNA: TGCAGTGCTAGATCGGTTCTGGGAGACAGGGACTATCAGCCCCAGCATTTT
CDR3: CSARSVLGDRDYQPQHF

J: TRBJ2-1
D: -
V: TRBV4-2
size: many
DNA: TGTGCCAGCAGCCATGATGATCTGGGCAATGAGCAGTTCTTC
CDR3: CASSHDDLGNEQFF

J: TRBJ2-3
D: TRBD1
V: TRBV5-1
size: few
DNA: TGCGCCAGCAGCCGCGGGACAGGGAAGGCAGATACGCAGTATTTT
CDR3: CASSRGTGKADTQYF

J: TRBJ2-7
D: TRBD2
V: TRBV28
size: few
DNA: TGTGCCAGCAGTCTAGTGACCGGGACTACTCCCTACGAGCAGTACTTC
CDR3: CASSLVTGTTPYEQYF